This entry is about one T cell receptor beta chain. This clone occurred a few times. Its antigen is unknown. Base-call qualities are not available, and no considerably larger clone is one nucleotide away. Using the deep immunoSEQ assay, multiplex PCR amplified TCR CDR3 regions from genomic DNA. Extracted genomic DNA from each cell subset was distributed evenly across all wells of several immunoSEQ 96-well plates, and each plate was treated as a replicate. For unsorted PBMC, around 310 ng of genomic DNA, equivalent to about 32,000 T cell genomes, went into each replicate PCR. Ten immunoSEQ deep assay plates were used to sequence the unsorted PBMC genomic DNA. The purified libraries were quantified using a Qubit 3.0 fluorometer, sized with a Bioanalyzer 2100, and then quantified again using the KAPA Library Quantification kit. Each immunoSEQ 96-well plate was sequenced on its own single-read 150-cycle Illumina NextSeq 550 flow cell. The paper's data handling went like this. Because the immunoSEQ output included only junctional sequences and no quality scores, the filtering could not be the same as the filtering used for full-length reads. To assign V/J genes and CDR3, sequences were annotated using PyIR, a Python wrapper for IgBLAST v1.9, with IMGT germline references. Reads were removed for weak V/J assignments (E-value above 1e-6), missing CDR3, stop codons, out-of-frame junctions, or ambiguous translated residues. V3J clonotypes were defined as sequences sharing an identical inferred V gene, J gene, and CDR3 amino acid sequence. To compute the percentage overlap between repertoires, the number of shared unique clonotypes was divided by the size of the smaller repertoire. RTK rarefaction, the Chao1 estimator, and Recon v2.1 estimates of unobserved clonotypes were used to assess repertoire richness. Sourced from immuneACCESS, this table was stored by TCRdb with only in-frame sequences that have V and J called. A share of the clones is absent; for the studies checked, an unresolved V gene accounts for under half, and the remainder has no known explanation. Clone size and the V and J calls come from that table; the DNA yielded D and trimming. The table for this sample lists about 490,000 clones; about 79% of them were counted only once. The ten largest clonotypes hold 13% of the sample.

These data originate in a study of shared clonotypes between healthy human individuals (dated by TCRdb to about 2020). Describing the broader study: Three men and a couple of women, aged 18 to 49 years, made up the cohort. Leukapheresis yielded between about 0.85 and 9.5 billion PBMCs per donor. To estimate repertoire size and how much clonotypes are shared between individuals, the study performed deep sequencing of blood TCR repertoires from roughly five healthy adults. To increase sequencing depth and limit assay-specific biases, TCR repertoire library preparation and sequencing were carried out by different laboratories using diverse techniques.

On the study overall, not on this receptor specifically: Because the study included only a small number of donors, the genetic and exposure-history diversity represented was limited. Pairwise subsampling led to the expectation that sequencing depth would affect the degree of clonotype sharing among donors. Sampling was restricted to blood, and TCR repertoires in tissues likely differ from the TCR repertoires found in blood.

The germline V gene specifies SNHLY as CDR1 and FYNNEI as CDR2. The CDR3 runs 16 residues from the cysteine to the phenylalanine. Only CDR3 DNA is held: 48 bases, read in frame from base 1. Trimmed from V: 3 bases; trimmed from J: 4 bases; junction bases lacking a gene match: 6. Healthy HIV-negative adults with no recently reported acute infections or vaccinations were included as donors. Every donor was a Caucasian adult residing in Nashville, Tennessee, USA. For unsorted samples, tens of millions of PBMCs were counted and genomic DNA was extracted with the QIAamp DNA Blood Mini kit. Blood was obtained by leukapheresis, after which PBMCs were separated by Ficoll-Histopaque density gradient centrifugation and cryopreserved in liquid nitrogen vapor phase.

The TCR was taken from a woman aged 35 to 49 in good health. Some clones in this sample may be carry-over from other donors' samples. The chain links TRBV2 with TRBJ1-1; TRBD1 agrees with 12 junctional bases. The material sequenced was PBMCs. Read as DNA, the sequence is TGTGCCAGCAGTGATCCGGGACAGGGGGCGTTCACTGAAGCTTTCTTT. It encodes CASSDPGQGAFTEAFF.